This T cell receptor beta chain came from a study of CD8+ T cells in alopecia areata. Points from the study as a whole: When scalp samples are sequenced, resident alphabeta T cells of normal skin are also captured. Clonality exceeded that of normal scalp in lesional scalp, most notably in alopecia totalis/universalis.

Investigators isolated RNA and reverse transcribed it into cDNA to act as the sequencing template. Only in-frame clones appear in the TCRdb table, and some are missing; sequencing was by immunoSEQ multiplex PCR. The table records 150,000 or so clones, 45% to 50% of them present only once. This clone was counted between two and nine times. The antigen remains undetermined. Peripheral blood samples and lesional scalp punch biopsies were obtained from alopecia areata patients. Sorted populations comprised CD4+ and CD8+ T cells obtained from PBMCs. V was pared by 4 bases and J by 2 bases, with 9 bases between. The length of the CDR3 is 13 residues. Germline V lookup: CDR1 SEHNR, CDR2 FQNEAQ (reference sequence).

V usage is TRBV7-9 and J usage is TRBJ2-7; no firm D call. The TCR was taken from a human donor with alopecia areata. The sample consisted of CD8+ T cells sorted from blood, taken at week 0. The CDR3 nucleotides read TGTGCCAGCAGCTACACAGAGACCTACGAGCAGTACTTC. As protein: CASSYTETYEQYF.